This is a list of T cell receptor beta chains from one sample in a study of cytomegalovirus exposure and HLA in healthy donors. The data were produced by immunoSEQ multiplex PCR, yet TCRdb's version contains in-frame clones alone and is incomplete. The profile shows around 150,000 clones, 70% to 80% of them singletons. Sequenced sample: PBMCs. These receptors were collected from a human donor in good health. CDR3s include the opening cysteine and the closing phenylalanine or tryptophan. A D gene is named only where the DNA matches it firmly. Expanded clones are given a class, and other clones once, few, many or no size at all.

j_call clone_size v_call d_call cdr3_aa cdr3_nt
TRBJ2-7 - TRBV5-1 - CASTLGGKAYEQYF TGCGCCAGCACCCTTGGAGGGAAAGCCTACGAGCAGTACTTC
TRBJ1-2 - TRBV7-2 - CASSLAQGPYGYTF TGTGCCAGCAGCTTAGCGCAGGGTCCCTATGGCTACACCTTC
TRBJ2-2 - TRBV7-3 - CASSLVQGELFF TGTGCCAGCAGCTTAGTCCAGGGGGAGCTGTTTTTT
TRBJ1-1 few TRBV27 - CASPRCDTEAFF TGTGCCAGCCCACGCTGCGACACTGAAGCTTTCTTT
TRBJ2-1 once TRBV5-6 TRBD2 CASSTGTSGYNEQFF TGTGCCAGCAGCACCGGGACTAGCGGCTACAATGAGCAGTTCTTC
TRBJ2-1 - TRBV7-2 TRBD2 CASSLAGLAGNNEQFF TGTGCCAGCAGCTTAGCGGGGCTAGCGGGGAACAATGAGCAGTTCTTC
TRBJ1-6 - TRBV6-5 - CASSYSPGLSSPLHF TGTGCCAGCAGTTACTCCCCGGGACTTTCTTCACCCCTCCACTTT
TRBJ1-4 - TRBV5-4 TRBD1 CASSIDRGGEKLFF TGTGCCAGCAGCATCGACAGGGGTGGTGAAAAACTGTTTTTT
TRBJ1-1 few TRBV6-6 TRBD1 CATQGQSYSEAFF TGTGCCACCCAGGGACAGTCCTACTCTGAAGCTTTCTTT
TRBJ2-1 - TRBV9 - CASSVAAQPQYNEQFF TGTGCCAGCAGCGTAGCGGCACAGCCCCAGTACAATGAGCAGTTCTTC
TRBJ1-1 once TRBV28 - CASSLIGELNTEAFF TGTGCCAGCAGTTTAATAGGGGAACTGAACACTGAAGCTTTCTTT
TRBJ2-7 - TRBV4-1 - CASSQDLRPQFNEQYF TGCGCCAGCAGCCAAGATTTGCGGCCCCAGTTTAACGAGCAGTACTTC
TRBJ1-5 few TRBV5-3 TRBD1 CARSRTGGQHGNQPQHF TGTGCCAGAAGCAGGACAGGGGGACAGCATGGCAATCAGCCCCAGCATTTT
TRBJ1-1 - TRBV15 - CATRDGQLANTEAFF TGTGCCACCAGGGACGGACAGTTAGCGAACACTGAAGCTTTCTTT
TRBJ2-6 - TRBV6-1 - CASSEAWSSGANVLTF TGTGCCAGCAGTGAAGCTTGGAGCTCTGGGGCCAACGTCCTGACTTTC
TRBJ2-1 - TRBV27 TRBD2 CASRNSGSLIYEQFF TGTGCCAGCAGGAATAGCGGGAGTCTCATCTATGAGCAGTTCTTC
TRBJ2-2 - TRBV10-1 - CASSEYRVGTGELFF TGCGCCAGCAGTGAATACAGGGTCGGTACCGGGGAGCTGTTTTTT
TRBJ1-1 - TRBV27 TRBD1 CASSSLGQVEAFF TGTGCCAGCAGTTCATTAGGACAGGTTGAAGCTTTCTTT
TRBJ2-7 - TRBV6-1 TRBD2 CASSPGLAAYEQYF TGTGCCAGCAGTCCAGGACTAGCGGCCTACGAGCAGTACTTC
TRBJ1-3 - TRBV7-6 - CASSFAGAGNTIYF TGTGCCAGCAGCTTCGCCGGGGCTGGAAACACCATATATTTT
TRBJ2-3 - TRBV30 - CAWSVVGPTDTQYF TGTGCCTGGAGTGTGGTGGGCCCCACAGATACGCAGTATTTT
TRBJ2-1 - TRBV7-8 - CASSLASTLNEQFF TGTGCCAGCAGCTTAGCCTCCACTCTCAATGAGCAGTTCTTC
TRBJ2-7 - TRBV21-1 - CASRTGSERQGTLAGACEQYF TGTGCCAGCAGAACAGGTTCAGAGAGACAGGGTACTCTAGCGGGGGCTTGCGAGCAGTACTTC
TRBJ2-7 - TRBV5-1 TRBD2 CASSPGTSDEQYF TGCGCCAGCAGCCCCGGGACTAGCGACGAGCAGTACTTC
TRBJ2-7 once TRBV5-1 - CASSSIRGVDYEQYF TGCGCCAGCAGCTCGATCAGGGGAGTCGACTACGAGCAGTACTTC
TRBJ2-1 - TRBV7-9 - CATERDKGNEQFF TGTGCCACTGAACGGGACAAAGGCAATGAGCAGTTCTTC
TRBJ1-1 once TRBV28 - CASSVASGVNTEAFF TGTGCCAGCAGTGTAGCCTCGGGTGTGAACACTGAAGCTTTCTTT
TRBJ2-3 - TRBV7-9 TRBD2 CASSFPFRLAGVKDTQYF TGTGCCAGCAGCTTCCCCTTCCGACTAGCGGGAGTTAAAGATACGCAGTATTTT
TRBJ1-6 - TRBV29-1 TRBD1 CSVGDRLNSPLHF TGCAGCGTGGGGGACAGACTTAATTCACCCCTCCACTTT
TRBJ1-1 few TRBV6-5 - CASSYGRGANTEAFF TGTGCCAGCAGTTACGGGCGTGGGGCGAACACTGAAGCTTTCTTT
TRBJ1-6 - TRBV23-1 - CASSRRLTNSPLHF TGCGCCAGCAGTCGTCGACTCACTAATTCACCCCTCCACTTT